One and the same sample provided the 27 T cell receptor beta chains below, sequenced in a study of blood T cell repertoires in COVID-19. Here immunoSEQ multiplex PCR was the method, and the copy in TCRdb shows in-frame clones only, minus some. The repertoire consists of under 300,000 clones, with more than 70% occurring once and the leading ten covering around 2%. The sequencing input was PBMCs or T cells enriched from blood (not recorded which). These receptors originate from a woman aged 60-70 years in a cohort exposed to, infected with or recovered from COVID-19 (not recorded which).

The V gene is TRBV6-5, the J gene TRBJ1-4; D is possibly TRBD1 (6 bases). CDR3 length: 15 residues. Germline CDR1 MNHEY, CDR2 SVGAGI. Trimming pared 6 bases from V and 2 bases from J, leaving 13 bases between. The CDR3 sequence is CASRSGVGTNEKLFF. CDR3 in DNA: TGTGCCAGCAGATCAGGGGTAGGGACTAATGAAAAACTGTTTTTT.

The chain has TRBV15 and TRBJ2-7; 9 bases fit TRBD2. With 6 bases clipped from V and 0 bases from J, the junction kept 6 bases outside the gene matches. CDR1 is LNHNV and CDR2 is YYDKDF in the germline V gene (reference sequence). This CDR3 region has 15 residues. The CDR3: CATSTAGGLSYEQYF. The CDR3, as DNA: TGTGCCACCAGTACCGCGGGAGGGCTCTCCTACGAGCAGTACTTC. Using reference TRBV15 and TRBJ2-7 for the parts outside the CDR3, the full variable domain is DAMVIQNPRYQVTQFGKPVTLSCSQTLNHNVMYWYQQKSSQAPKLLFHYYDKDFNNEADTPDNFQSRRPNTSFCFLDIRSPGLGDTAMYLCATSTAGGLSYEQYFGPGTRLTVT.

The genes are TRBV3-1 (or the pseudogene TRBV3-2) and TRBJ2-1, with 7 bases lining up with TRBD2. With V trimmed by 4 bases and J by 7 bases, 7 bases remained unmatched. The germline V gene has CDR1 LGHDT and CDR2 YNNKEL (reference sequence). The CDR3 contains 14 residues. The CDR3 sequence is CASSLGLGPNEQFF. The DNA of the CDR3 is TGTGCCAGCAGCCTCGGACTAGGTCCAAATGAGCAGTTCTTC.

This clone was recorded once. This chain connects TRBV9 to TRBJ2-5; possibly TRBD2 for D (6 bases). The CDR3 has 13 amino acids. Trimming took 6 bases from V and 5 from J, leaving 14 bases between them. The germline CDR1 and CDR2 sequences are SGDLS and YYNGEE. CDR3 loop: CASNRRDSETQYF. The CDR3 nucleotides are TGTGCCAGCAACAGACGGGACTCCGAGACCCAGTACTTC.

This clone was seen once. The chain recombines TRBV3-1 (or the pseudogene TRBV3-2) with TRBJ2-6; 8 bases map to TRBD2. Germline loops: CDR1 LGHDT, CDR2 YNNKEL (reference sequence). J was trimmed by 0 bases and V by 3 bases; bases with no gene match: 19. This CDR3 has 22 residues. The CDR3 nucleotides are TGTGCCAGCAGCCATTCTTTGAGGGTCCCGGGTAGCGGGGTCTCTGGGGCCAACGTCCTGACTTTC. Its translation is CASSHSLRVPGSGVSGANVLTF.

This chain joins TRBV5-1 and TRBJ2-1; 15 bases line up with TRBD2. Trimming at V came to 6 bases and at J to 7 bases, leaving 11 bases not matched to a gene. CDR3 size: 17 residues. CDR1 and CDR2 from the germline V gene are SGHRS and YFSETQ. The DNA for the CDR3 is TGCGCCAGCACCGTAGGGACTAGCGGGAGGATAAGTAATGAGCAGTTCTTC. This codes for CASTVGTSGRISNEQFF.

V is TRBV12-3 or TRBV12-4 and J is TRBJ2-1; maybe TRBD2 (7 bases). The CDR3 has 13 residues. V was cut by 8 bases and J by 15 bases, with 23 bases left in between. DNA of the CDR3: TGTGCCAGCCGACTAGGGGGAGCGGGATTAGGGTTCTTC. Translation gives CASRLGGAGLGFF.

The chain recombines TRBV5-1 with TRBJ1-1, with TRBD1 identical over 8 bases. The germline CDR1 and CDR2 sequences are SGHRS and YFSETQ. CDR3 length: 15 residues. V trimming: 4 bases; J trimming: 2 bases; junction bases outside the gene matches: 7. CDR3 in DNA: TGCGCCAGCAGCCCCTCGACAGGGGTAAACACTGAAGCTTTCTTT. Translating gives CASSPSTGVNTEAFF.

This clone was seen once. The rearrangement links TRBV29-1 to TRBJ1-5, with TRBD1 as a possible D gene (6 bases). The CDR3 loop spans 12 amino acids. Trimming stripped 4 bases from V and 6 bases from J, with 10 bases between. Germline V gene data show CDR1 as SQVTM and CDR2 as ANQGSEA. The CDR3 DNA reads TGCAGCGTTGTAATACAGGGTCAGCCCCAGCATTTT. Translation: CSVVIQGQPQHF. The variable domain in full, completed from reference TRBV29-1 and TRBJ1-5, reads SAVISQKPSRDICQRGTSLTIQCQVDSQVTMMFWYRQQPGQSLTLIATANQGSEATYESGFVIDKFPISRPNLTFSTLTVSNMSPEDSSIYLCSVVIQGQPQHFGDGTRLSIL.

J is TRBJ2-7 and V is TRBV7-2, with no clear D. The CDR3 loop spans 13 amino acids. Trimming pared 2 bases from V and 3 bases from J, leaving 8 bases between. Germline CDR1 reads SGHTA; CDR2 reads FQGNSA. The CDR3 loop reads CASSLQSSYEQYF. CDR3 nucleotide sequence: TGTGCCAGCAGCTTACAAAGTAGCTACGAGCAGTACTTC.

With regard to this clone: In the same sample, other DNA sequences code for this CDR3. V gene TRBV9 combines with J gene TRBJ1-2, with unresolved D. V lost 2 bases and J lost 1, with 6 bases in between. Germline V gene lookup returns CDR1 SGDLS and CDR2 YYNGEE. The CDR3 totals 13 residues. This CDR3 reads CASSVASNYGYTF. As DNA, the CDR3 is TGTGCCAGCAGCGTGGCCAGTAACTATGGCTACACCTTC.

Here the CDR3 reads CASSPGGTYEQYF. DNA of the CDR3: TGTGCCAGCAGTCCAGGGGGGACCTACGAGCAGTACTTC. V is TRBV6-5 and J is TRBJ2-7; a possible D gene is TRBD1 (7 bases). Germline CDR1 is MNHEY and CDR2 is SVGAGI. The ends were cut back, 5 bases at V and 2 bases at J, with 10 bases in the middle. The CDR3 is made up of 13 amino acids.

The chain combines TRBV10-1 with TRBJ2-3, with D possibly matching TRBD2 (6 bases). Germline V CDR1 and CDR2: WNHNN, SYGVQD (reference sequence). There are 15 residues in the CDR3. Trimming stripped 0 bases from V and 4 bases from J, with 11 bases between. CDR3 loop: CASSESGIAADTQYF. The CDR3 bases are TGCGCCAGCAGTGAGTCGGGGATAGCGGCAGATACGCAGTATTTT.

This chain joins TRBV3-1 (or the pseudogene TRBV3-2) and TRBJ1-5; D perhaps matches TRBD1 (6 bases). Trimming removed 1 base at V and 3 bases at J, with 13 bases between. This CDR3 has 16 amino acids. Germline V gives CDR1 LGHDT, CDR2 YNNKEL (reference sequence). Here the CDR3 reads CASSQALRTVNQPQHF. Written as DNA, the CDR3 is TGTGCCAGCAGCCAAGCGTTACGGACAGTCAATCAGCCCCAGCATTTT.

Only one count was recorded for this clone. The V gene is TRBV29-1, the J gene TRBJ1-1, with TRBD1 identical over 10 bases. Trimming removed 7 bases from V and 4 bases from J; junction bases left unmatched: 6. This CDR3 is built from 13 residues. Germline V gene sequence: CDR1 SQVTM, CDR2 ANQGSEA. The CDR3 region is CSAWTGGSTEAFF. In DNA form, the CDR3 reads TGCAGCGCTTGGACAGGGGGGAGCACTGAAGCTTTCTTT.

The chain couples TRBV4-2 to TRBJ1-5; D is unresolved. Germline CDR1 LGHNA, CDR2 YNFKEQ. With 5 bases removed from V and 0 bases from J, the gap between germline ends came to 8 bases. The CDR3 is 14 amino acids. This chain's CDR3 is CASSVGYSNQPQHF. The DNA of the CDR3 is TGTGCCAGCAGCGTCGGGTATAGCAATCAGCCCCAGCATTTT.

In DNA, the CDR3 is TGTGCCAGCAGTGAGAGCCTAGCGCGAAACACCGGGGAGCTGTTTTTT. The encoded protein is CASSESLARNTGELFF. The chain is built from TRBV2 and TRBJ2-2, with a weak D call TRBD2 (6 bases). The V end was cut by 3 bases, the J end by 2 bases, with 13 bases between. Germline values: CDR1 SNHLY, CDR2 FYNNEI. The CDR3 spans 16 residues.

This rearrangement joins TRBV28 to TRBJ2-5, with D unresolved. The length of the CDR3 is 12 residues. The V gene lost 4 bases and the J gene lost 5 bases, with 8 bases spanning the gap. CDR1 is MDHEN, CDR2 SYDVKM, per germline. Here the CDR3 DNA reads TGTGCCAGCAGTTCCCGTCGGGAGACCCAGTACTTC. Translated: CASSSRRETQYF.

This chain connects TRBV27 to TRBJ1-4; TRBD1 matches at 10 bases. Losses at the gene ends were 6 bases for V and 0 bases for J; bases not matched to a gene: 4. Germline V CDR1 and CDR2: MNHEY, SMNVEV (reference sequence). This CDR3 is 16 amino acids long. The CDR3 here is CASRPGTGATNEKLFF. CDR3 nucleotides: TGTGCCAGCAGACCTGGGACAGGGGCAACTAATGAAAAACTGTTTTTT.

The rearrangement uses TRBV5-4 and TRBJ2-5, with TRBD2 as a possible D gene (6 bases). Germline CDR1 reads SGHNT; CDR2 reads YYREEE (reference sequence). V lost 3 bases, J lost 4 bases, and 10 bases lay in between. There are 13 residues in the CDR3. CDR3 sequence: CASSSPAGETQYF. CDR3 sequence (DNA): TGTGCCAGCAGCTCGCCAGCGGGAGAGACCCAGTACTTC.

The chain recombines TRBV6-2 or TRBV6-3 with TRBJ2-1, with a tentative D call TRBD2 (5 bases). This CDR3 spans 15 amino acids. V lost 6 bases, J lost 4 bases, and 16 bases lay in between. CDR1 is MNHEY, CDR2 SVGEGT, per germline. The CDR3 spells CASSPDGERYNEQFF. CDR3 DNA: TGTGCCAGCAGCCCGGACGGGGAAAGGTACAATGAGCAGTTCTTC.

The chain links TRBV2 to TRBJ2-7; 8 nucleotides line up with TRBD1. J gave up 4 bases and V 6 bases, and 5 bases lay outside the gene matches. The CDR3 sequence is 13 residues long. In germline, CDR1 is SNHLY, CDR2 FYNNEI. This chain's CDR3 is CASRTGGGYEQYF. CDR3 nucleotide sequence: TGTGCCAGCAGAACAGGGGGTGGGTACGAGCAGTACTTC.

The rearrangement uses TRBV2 and TRBJ1-1; no firm D call. The germline gives CDR1 SNHLY, CDR2 FYNNEI. This CDR3 has 13 residues. Trimming pared 5 bases from V and 1 base from J, leaving 8 bases between. CDR3 bases: TGTGCCAGCAGTATACAGACGAACACTGAAGCTTTCTTT. Translating it yields CASSIQTNTEAFF.

The gene calls are TRBV30 and TRBJ2-5; 10 bases line up with TRBD1. With V trimmed by 3 bases and J by 7 bases, 8 bases remained unmatched. Germline V lookup: CDR1 GTSNPN, CDR2 SVGIG (reference sequence). The CDR3 consists of 14 residues. The chain's CDR3 is CAWRDDRGPGTQYF. The CDR3, as DNA: TGTGCCTGGAGGGACGACAGGGGGCCTGGGACCCAGTACTTC. Full variable domain (rest looked up from reference TRBV30 and TRBJ2-5): SQTIHQWPATLVQPVGSPLSLECTVEGTSNPNLYWYRQAAGRGLQLLFYSVGIGQISSEVPQNLSASRPQDRQFILSSKKLLLSDSGFYLCAWRDDRGPGTQYFGPGTRLLVL.

The rearrangement joins TRBV23-1 to TRBJ1-5, with 9 bases identical to TRBD1. TRBV23-1 is placed among ORFs of uncertain function. Trimming cost V 0 bases and J 5 bases; bases outside gene matches: 2. This CDR3 contains 15 residues. CDR3 residues: CASSQSRQGDQPQHF. The CDR3 DNA sequence: TGCGCCAGCAGTCAATCGAGACAGGGGGATCAGCCCCAGCATTTT.

V and J are TRBV21-1 and TRBJ2-7; TRBD1, the D gene given by the table, was not confirmed from the DNA. TRBV21-1 is given as a pseudogene. The CDR3 consists of 16 residues. CDR3 in amino acids: CASSKRNRGSSYEQYF. In DNA, the CDR3 is TGTGCCAGCAGCAAAAGGAACAGGGGCAGCTCCTACGAGCAGTACTTC.

The chain joins TRBV6-5 to TRBJ2-1, with 12 nucleotides matching TRBD2. This CDR3 spans 15 amino acids. CDR1 MNHEY and CDR2 SVGAGI come from the germline V gene. The V gene end was trimmed by 10 bases and the J gene end by 8 bases; junction bases not matched to a gene: 12. The DNA for the CDR3 is TGTGCCACCTTGTTTCAACTAGCGGGAGGTGATGAGCAGTTCTTC. Translating gives CATLFQLAGGDEQFF.